The present T cell receptor (beta chain) was sequenced within a study of shared clonotypes between healthy human individuals. CDR3 length: 14 residues. V lost 4 bases to trimming and J lost 0 bases, with 7 bases between them. The germline V gene encodes CDR1 LGHNA and CDR2 YSLEER. Using immunoSEQ multiplex PCR, the repertoire was profiled, and TCRdb retains in-frame clones only, with some absent. The top ten hold about 1.7% of the sample, which has about 2.2 million clones, about 94% seen once. As defined, naive CD8 cells were CD45RO-negative and positively selected for CCR7, with terminally differentiated effector memory CD45RA+ cells excluded.

The material sequenced was naive CD8+ T cells from PBMCs. The rearrangement joins TRBV4-3 to TRBJ2-1; D gene ambiguous. This TCR was recovered from a man aged 18 to 29 in good health. Some clones in this sample may be carry-over from other donors' samples. The CDR3 DNA reads TGCGCCAGCAGCCCCCGCAGCTCCTACAATGAGCAGTTCTTC. Its translation: CASSPRSSYNEQFF.